This T cell receptor beta chain was found in a study of metastatic and nonmetastatic thyroid tumors. Across the whole study: A comparison of repertoires was made across blood and tumor or nodule tissue from malignant and benign thyroid patients. Study-level findings and limits: It was reported that TCR beta diversity was significantly higher in malignant thyroid tumors than benign nodules, in blood and tumor.

Study processing details: A classifier of distant metastasis in papillary thyroid cancer was built from CDR3 differences (across clinicopathological groups). MiXCR re-clonotyped the PCR reads for TCRdb. TCRdb's processing, not the authors' own work, is the source of the V and J calls. The table has tens of thousands of clones, roughly 17% seen once. The V and J ends lost 2 bases and 2 bases respectively, with 12 bases between them. The CDR3 runs 15 residues. Germline V gives CDR1 DFQATT, CDR2 SNEGSKA (reference sequence). No patient received treatment before thyroid surgery. Details on this clone: The target antigen is unknown.

The chain carries TRBV20-1 and TRBJ2-2, with a weak D call TRBD2 (6 bases). Sequencing was done on a sample of blood. The receptor's source is a female donor with papillary thyroid cancer or a benign thyroid nodule (not recorded which). Some clones in this sample may be carry-over from other donors' samples. The CDR3 reads CSARKSGLNTGELFF. In DNA, the CDR3 is TGCAGTGCTAGAAAAAGCGGACTAAACACCGGGGAGCTGTTTTTT.